This T cell receptor (beta chain) was recorded in a study of cytomegalovirus exposure and HLA in healthy donors. The germline gives CDR1 MNHEY, CDR2 SVGAGI. The CDR3 contains 16 residues. Germline trimming cut 0 bases from V and 5 bases from J; bases unmatched to any gene: 6. Comments on this clone: What it binds is not known.

Each donor was nominally healthy when sampled (though unrecorded immune exposures were likely). Amplification used 60 Vbeta primers and 13 Jbeta primers. Assay used: immunoSEQ multiplex PCR; TCRdb lists only in-frame clones, some missing. Here the sample spans tens of thousands of clones, around 78% being singletons. Study-level points and caveats: Associated with HLA alleles at 0.05 false discovery rate in a later analysis were 16,951 TCR beta sequences. Later analysis identified a missense DCLRE1C variant that was linked to TCR beta V- and J-gene trimming. The only immune exposure information that was available was CMV serostatus.

The sequence came from a male donor in good health and CMV-seropositive. The chain recombines TRBV6-5 with TRBJ1-2, with 10 bases aligning to TRBD1. What was sequenced was PBMCs. The CDR3 loop reads CASSYSRTGGHYGYTF. Written as DNA, the CDR3 is TGTGCCAGCAGTTACTCCCGGACAGGGGGGCATTATGGCTACACCTTC.